The 9 T cell receptor beta chains below come from one sample, sequenced in a study of blood T cell repertoires in COVID-19. Profiled with immunoSEQ multiplex PCR; TCRdb holds only in-frame clones, not every one. Of some 300,000 clones listed, roughly 84% are singletons. The sequenced sample was PBMCs or T cells enriched from blood (not recorded which). These TCRs come from a woman under 40 who had recovered from COVID-19.

A few counts support this clone. The CDR3 region has the DNA TGTGCCAGCAGCTTAGCCTTTACAGGGGTCGATTCACCCCTCCACTTT. It is translated as CASSLAFTGVDSPLHF. V gene TRBV11-2 combines with J gene TRBJ1-6; 7 nucleotides agree with TRBD1. Germline CDR1 SGHAT, CDR2 FQNNGV. The CDR3 consists of 16 residues. The V and J ends lost 1 base and 8 bases, in that order; junction bases with no gene match: 8.

This clone was recorded once. The V gene is TRBV19, the J gene TRBJ1-5; no reliable D call. CDR1 LNHDA and CDR2 SQIVND come from the germline V gene (reference sequence). CDR3 length: 15 amino acids. V gave up 6 bases and J gave up 2 bases, with 14 bases separating them. In DNA form, the CDR3 reads TGTGCCAGTAGCGGGTTCCGTGGTGGCAATCAGCCCCAGCATTTT. This sequence encodes CASSGFRGGNQPQHF. Based on the CDR3 plus reference TRBV19 and TRBJ1-5, the full variable domain is DGGITQSPKYLFRKEGQNVTLSCEQNLNHDAMYWYRQDPGQGLRLIYYSQIVNDFQKGDIAEGYSVSREKKESFPLTVTSAQKNPTAFYLCASSGFRGGNQPQHFGDGTRLSIL.

This chain uses TRBV10-2 with TRBJ1-1, with 9 bases aligning to TRBD1. CDR1 WSHSY and CDR2 SAAADI come from the germline V gene. This CDR3 is 15 amino acids long. With V trimmed by 5 bases and J by 5 bases, 9 bases remained unmatched. For the CDR3, the DNA is TGCGCCAGCAGTACTATACAGGGGGCGAGGACTGAAGCTTTCTTT. Protein: CASSTIQGARTEAFF.

The chain carries TRBV6-2 or TRBV6-3 and TRBJ1-1, with 8 bases fitting TRBD1. The CDR3 has 17 amino acids. CDR1 MNHEY and CDR2 SVGEGT come from the germline V gene. Trimming at V came to 5 bases and at J to 3 bases, leaving 14 bases not matched to a gene. The chain's CDR3 is CASSKRGTGKGDTEAFF. CDR3 nucleotides: TGTGCCAGCAGTAAGCGTGGGACAGGCAAGGGGGACACTGAAGCTTTCTTT.

The chain combines TRBV7-2 with TRBJ1-4; D is perhaps TRBD1 (6 bases). The germline CDR1 and CDR2 sequences are SGHTA and FQGNSA. V was cut by 4 bases and J by 8 bases, with 17 bases left in between. The CDR3 consists of 15 residues. The CDR3 bases are TGTGCCAGCAGCTCCGCTGGGAGGGGGGGAGAAAAACTGTTTTTT. This sequence encodes CASSSAGRGGEKLFF.

This chain uses TRBV5-1 with TRBJ1-2, with 9 bases fitting TRBD1. This CDR3 has 14 residues. Germline assignment: CDR1 SGHRS and CDR2 YFSETQ. The V and J ends lost 1 base and 8 bases, in that order; junction bases with no gene match: 6. The chain's CDR3 is CASSLQGQGDGYTF. CDR3 coding DNA: TGCGCCAGCAGCTTGCAGGGACAGGGTGACGGCTACACCTTC.

The chain uses TRBV9 and TRBJ1-6; 10 bases are a match to TRBD1. The germline gives CDR1 SGDLS, CDR2 YYNGEE. Trimming took 3 bases from V and 10 from J; bases not matched to a gene: 10. This CDR3 region has 16 residues. DNA for the CDR3: TGTGCCAGCAGCGCGGCCTCCGGGACAGGGGCCTCACCCCTCCACTTT. Encoded protein: CASSAASGTGASPLHF. Using reference TRBV9 and TRBJ1-6 for the parts outside the CDR3, the full variable domain is DSGVTQTPKHLITATGQRVTLRCSPRSGDLSVYWYQQSLDQGLQFLIQYYNGEERAKGNILERFSAQQFPDLHSELNLSSLELGDSALYFCASSAASGTGASPLHFGNGTRLTVT.

The chain links TRBV28 to TRBJ2-7, with D possibly matching TRBD2 (7 bases). CDR1 is MDHEN, CDR2 SYDVKM, per germline. This CDR3 is 15 amino acids long. V was cut by 5 bases and J by 1 base, with 15 bases left in between. CDR3 residues: CASSPPGGLSYEQYF. The CDR3 DNA is TGTGCCAGCAGTCCCCCGGGGGGCTTGTCCTACGAGCAGTACTTC.

The gene calls are TRBV15 and TRBJ2-6; D gene ambiguous. Deletions cut 0 bases from V and 2 bases from J, with 14 bases between. The CDR3 sequence is 18 residues long. Looked up from germline, CDR1 is LNHNV and CDR2 is YYDKDF (reference sequence). The CDR3 DNA is TGTGCCACCAGCAGAGACCTAACCGAGAGCGCTGGGGCCAACGTCCTGACTTTC. This sequence encodes CATSRDLTESAGANVLTF.